This passage covers 16 T cell receptor beta chains from one sample sequenced in a study of monozygotic twins with inflammatory bowel disease. Following a re-call of the 5' RACE reads, TCRdb has one entry per CDR3 protein and lacks DNA. Found here are some 170,000 distinct CDR3 sequences; the top ten clones hold roughly 2.3%. Sequencing used blood. The receptor source for this set is a human donor with ulcerative colitis or Crohn's disease, or a healthy co-twin of an affected twin (not recorded which).

V is TRBV2 and J is TRBJ2-7. Looked up from germline, CDR1 is SNHLY and CDR2 is FYNNEI. This CDR3 comprises 13 residues. Here the CDR3 reads CASSYEADYEQYF.

V gene TRBV6-2 or TRBV6-3 combines with J gene TRBJ2-3. There are 13 residues in the CDR3. Germline V CDR1 and CDR2: MNHEY, SVGEGT. The CDR3 reads CASSLGLDVTQYF.

This chain's CDR3 is CASNSRYSNQPQHF. This chain uses TRBV12-3 or TRBV12-4 with TRBJ1-5. The CDR3 consists of 14 residues.

The rearrangement uses TRBV6-5 and TRBJ2-1; TCRdb's D gene call, TRBD1, goes unchecked for lack of DNA. The CDR3 has 17 residues. The germline gives CDR1 MNHEY, CDR2 SVGAGI. The CDR3 region is CASSFHLSGTGGNEQFF.

The V and J genes are TRBV5-4 and TRBJ2-3; TCRdb selects TRBD1, and the lack of DNA leaves this call unchecked. This CDR3 contains 16 residues. Germline values: CDR1 SGHNT, CDR2 YYREEE (reference sequence). The CDR3 spells CASSAERDSFTDTQYF.

The chain is built from TRBV20-1 and TRBJ2-7; there is no DNA to check the TCRdb D call of TRBD2. This CDR3 has 19 residues. Germline V gene lookup returns CDR1 DFQATT and CDR2 SNEGSKA (reference sequence). CDR3 residues: CSASPLASSGRARVYEQYF.

The chain combines TRBV27 with TRBJ1-2. Germline CDR1 MNHEY, CDR2 SMNVEV (reference sequence). The length of the CDR3 is 13 residues. The CDR3 here is CASSFSGNYGYTF.

The rearrangement joins TRBV19 to TRBJ2-2. The CDR3 totals 13 residues. Germline lookup yields CDR1 LNHDA and CDR2 SQIVND (reference sequence). This CDR3 reads CASSTGFPGELFF.

CDR3 loop: CASSGRGKLGEQYF. The chain has TRBV6-1 and TRBJ2-7; absent DNA, TCRdb's TRBD1 call cannot be checked. The CDR3 contains 14 residues. Germline CDR1 MNHNS, CDR2 SASEGT.

The gene calls are TRBV7-9 and TRBJ2-3; TCRdb reports TRBD1, a call that lacks DNA to check it against. The CDR3 covers 16 residues. Germline loops: CDR1 SEHNR, CDR2 FQNEAQ (reference sequence). CDR3 protein: CASTSTTAGAKNTQYF.

This chain joins TRBV20-1 and TRBJ2-5; there is no DNA to check the TCRdb D call of TRBD1. CDR3 length: 14 amino acids. Germline assignment: CDR1 DFQATT and CDR2 SNEGSKA (reference sequence). CDR3 amino acids: CSALDGTARETQYF.

V is TRBV2 and J is TRBJ2-2; lacking DNA, the TRBD2 call made by TCRdb goes unchecked. In germline, CDR1 is SNHLY, CDR2 FYNNEI. The CDR3 loop spans 16 amino acids. The CDR3 protein is CASTTSGSTRTGELFF.

This chain joins TRBV5-1 and TRBJ2-3; TCRdb's D call of TRBD1 is untestable without DNA. Germline CDR1 SGHRS, CDR2 YFSETQ. The CDR3 spans 14 residues. The CDR3 loop is CASSSTEGSDTQYF.

V and J are TRBV29-1 and TRBJ2-2. This CDR3 contains 13 residues. In germline, CDR1 is SQVTM, CDR2 ANQGSEA. CDR3 in amino acids: CSVFNLNTGELFF.

This CDR3 is CASSPPGQGSYGYTF. The V call is TRBV18, the J call TRBJ1-2; the TCRdb call, TRBD1, lacks DNA for checking. The CDR3 extends over 15 amino acids. Germline CDR1 KGHSH, CDR2 LQKENI.

The chain recombines TRBV20-1 with TRBJ1-1. Germline CDR1 DFQATT, CDR2 SNEGSKA (reference sequence). The CDR3 spans 15 residues. CDR3 residues: CSANGNAGGGTEAFF.